This TCR beta chain was sequenced in a study of blood T cell repertoires in COVID-19. Study-level background: Samples taken during acute and convalescent COVID-19 were collected in the United States, Italy and Spain. T cells, B-cell-depleted T cells, or PBMCs supplied cDNA or gDNA.

CDR1 is LGHNA, CDR2 YSLEER, per germline. The ends were cut back, 0 bases at V and 5 bases at J, with 10 bases in the middle. This CDR3 region has 15 residues. In the authors' methods: Using reference gene primer amplification, nucleated cell counts were estimated. Generated by immunoSEQ multiplex PCR, the TCRdb table keeps only in-frame clones and is missing some. V, J and clone size derive from that table, while D and trimming were established from the DNA sequence. The sample yields around 70,000 clones, 60% to 80% seen once. Input material: peripheral blood. The TCR comes from a human donor in a cohort sampled during active COVID-19. The chain links TRBV4-3 to TRBJ2-2; D is uncertain. CDR3 sequence (DNA): TGCGCCAGCAGCCAAGAGACCACGAGGACCGGGGAGCTGTTTTTT. The encoded protein is CASSQETTRTGELFF.